The clone carrying this T cell receptor beta chain turned up a few times. Its antigen remains unknown. These data are taken from a study of molecular identifiers for immune sequencing clone quantification. Broader study findings: Jurkat TCR RNA that was spiked in from one cell was reportedly detectable among one million naive cells.

Methods described previously were used for bulk TCR libraries, and listed TCR primers were applied. TCRdb passed the PCR reads through MiXCR, listing each CDR3 protein once. The sample contains about 640,000 distinct CDR3 sequences, around 20% of which appear only once. Sorting captured naive CD8 T cells as CD8+CD4-CCR7+CD45RA+. This CDR3 contains 16 residues. Germline assignment: CDR1 LGHNA and CDR2 YNFKEQ. The trim removed 1 base at V and 0 bases at J, leaving 4 bases unmatched. The TCR was taken from a human donor in good health. Some libraries in this study had Jurkat cell RNA spiked in. This chain links TRBV4-2 with TRBJ2-7; 9 positions agree with TRBD2. Sequences were obtained from naive CD8+ T cells from blood, with Jurkat cell RNA spiked in. The subset was: FACS-sorted CD8+CD4-CCR7+CD45RA+ naive T cells. CDR3 sequence: CASSQGAREGSYEQYF. CDR3 sequence (DNA): TGTGCCAGCAGCCAAGGAGCGCGGGAGGGCTCCTACGAGCAGTACTTC.